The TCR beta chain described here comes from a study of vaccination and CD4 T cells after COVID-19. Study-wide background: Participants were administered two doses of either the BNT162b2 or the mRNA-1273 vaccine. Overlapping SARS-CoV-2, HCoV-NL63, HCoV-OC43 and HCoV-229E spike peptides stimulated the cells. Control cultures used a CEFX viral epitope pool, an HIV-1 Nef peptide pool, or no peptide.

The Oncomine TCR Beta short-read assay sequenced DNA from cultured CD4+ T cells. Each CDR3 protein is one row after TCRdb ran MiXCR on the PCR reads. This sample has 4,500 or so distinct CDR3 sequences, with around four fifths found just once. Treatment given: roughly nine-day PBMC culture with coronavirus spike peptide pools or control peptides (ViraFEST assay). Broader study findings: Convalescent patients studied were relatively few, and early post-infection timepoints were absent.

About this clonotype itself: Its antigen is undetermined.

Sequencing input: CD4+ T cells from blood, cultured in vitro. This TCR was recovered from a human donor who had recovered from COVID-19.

The CDR3 region has the DNA TGTGCCAGCAAGCATCGGAGGAACACTGAAGCTTTCTTT. This translates into CASKHRRNTEAFF. The chain carries TRBV6-1 and TRBJ1-1; D is unresolved. Germline V gene data show CDR1 as MNHNS and CDR2 as SASEGT. The CDR3 covers 13 residues. V was clipped by 7 bases and J by 1 base, with 10 bases between them.